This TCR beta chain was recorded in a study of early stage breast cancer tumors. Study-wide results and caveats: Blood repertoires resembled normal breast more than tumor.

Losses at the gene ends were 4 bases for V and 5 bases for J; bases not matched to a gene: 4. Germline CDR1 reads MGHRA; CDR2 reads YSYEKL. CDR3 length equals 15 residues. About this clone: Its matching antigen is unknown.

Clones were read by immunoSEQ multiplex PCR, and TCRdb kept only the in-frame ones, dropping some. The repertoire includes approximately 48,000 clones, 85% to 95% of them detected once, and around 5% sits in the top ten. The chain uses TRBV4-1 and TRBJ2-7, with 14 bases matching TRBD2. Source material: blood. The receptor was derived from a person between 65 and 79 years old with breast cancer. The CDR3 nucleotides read TGCGCCAGCAGCCTAGGGGGACTAGCGGGGGACGAGCAGTACTTC. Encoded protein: CASSLGGLAGDEQYF.